Reported below is one TCR beta chain. Antigen: not known. Method: immunoSEQ multiplex PCR; TCRdb's copy keeps in-frame clones and lacks some. Here the sample spans fewer than 3,000 clones, around 72% being singletons. The data stem from a study of chemoradiotherapy in HPV16-positive cancers. Study-wide findings and caveats: HPV-responsive T-cell expansion during chemoradiotherapy was linked to improved recurrence-free survival in HPV16-positive patients. During treatment, candidate HPV-specific clones and E7-related motifs expanded in tumor.

In germline, CDR1 is MNHNS, CDR2 SASEGT. This CDR3 contains 14 residues. V was cut by 5 bases and J by 4 bases, with 14 bases left in between. This specimen consisted of tumor tissue, obtained from a patient who underwent chemoradiotherapy. The J gene is TRBJ1-2, the V gene TRBV6-1, with D maybe TRBD1 (5 bases). The TCR was taken from a human donor with HPV-associated anogenital cancer. The CDR3 region has the DNA TGTGCCAGCAGTCGGGGCGCAGAGTTCTATGGCTACACCTTC. Translating gives CASSRGAEFYGYTF.